This T cell receptor (delta chain) is drawn from a study of gamma-delta T cells after stem cell transplantation. TCRdb reanalysed the RT-PCR reads via CATT. The data hold around 5,700 delta-chain clones, with just over 9.5% observed a single time. This clone qualifies as medium-sized. The ends were cut back, 0 bases at V and 1 base at J, with 14 bases in the middle. Germline values: CDR1 GEAIGNYY, CDR2 EKD. The CDR3 contains 16 residues. Sequencing was done on a sample of gamma-delta T cells. This clonotype was sampled from a human donor. It is not recorded whose cells these are; they may come from a transplant donor. The V call is TRDV2, the J call TRDJ1, with unresolved D. CDR3 sequence: CACDTVDARGTDKLIF. The CDR3 coding sequence is TGTGCCTGTGACACCGTGGATGCCCGGGGCACCGATAAACTCATCTTT.